A single sample is the source of the 14 T cell receptor beta chains below, sequenced in a study of beta chain features in type 1 diabetes. Findings and caveats of the study: TCRB CDR3 length was moderately but significantly reduced in all four CD4+ subsets of Type 1 diabetes patients.

Their antigens are not known. Reverse transcription of all isolated RNA meant that expressed TCRB transcripts were sequenced. TCRdb keeps only in-frame clones here, not all; method: immunoSEQ multiplex PCR. The sample lists 600,000 to 700,000 clones; under 15% were seen once. Sequenced material: naive CD4+ T cells from blood. The receptors stem from a man aged 30 to 45 with type 1 diabetes.

The rearrangement uses TRBV28 and TRBJ2-1; 12 bases line up with TRBD1. This CDR3 spans 17 amino acids. CDR1 and CDR2 (germline): MDHEN, SYDVKM. V lost 5 bases and J lost 0; bases outside the gene matches: 5. DNA for the CDR3: TGTGCCAGCAGTCCGCCGGGACAGGGGGCCTCCTACAATGAGCAGTTCTTC. Translating gives CASSPPGQGASYNEQFF.

The chain carries TRBV28 and TRBJ1-3, with D unclear. The CDR3 consists of 16 residues. Germline lookup yields CDR1 MDHEN and CDR2 SYDVKM. The V gene lost 2 bases and the J gene lost 0 bases, with 11 bases spanning the gap. DNA for the CDR3: TGTGCCAGCAGTTTAACCCGACGGGACTCTGGAAACACCATATATTTT. Translating gives CASSLTRRDSGNTIYF.

This sequence joins TRBV7-2 and TRBJ1-2; no definite D call. The germline gives CDR1 SGHTA, CDR2 FQGNSA. The CDR3 is 16 residues long. V lost 3 bases and J lost 8, with 22 bases in between. CDR3 nucleotide sequence: TGTGCCAGCAGCTTGGGCGTATACGGATTCTCTAGCGGCTACACCTTC. As protein: CASSLGVYGFSSGYTF.

This clone showed up just a few times. The chain recombines TRBV16 with TRBJ2-7; no definite D call. Trimming removed 4 bases at V and 2 bases at J, with 12 bases between. The CDR3 totals 14 residues. Germline lookup yields CDR1 KGHSY and CDR2 FQNENV. CDR3 sequence: CASSPRAAAYEQYF. CDR3 nucleotides: TGTGCCAGCAGCCCTCGGGCAGCAGCCTACGAGCAGTACTTC.

This clone was recorded a few times. The rearrangement links TRBV2 to TRBJ1-2; D unclear. This CDR3 is built from 13 residues. Germline V gives CDR1 SNHLY, CDR2 FYNNEI. Between the trimmed V and J ends, which lost 3 bases and 3 bases, there was a span of 8 bases. The chain's CDR3 is CASSDGRDYGYTF. DNA of the CDR3: TGTGCCAGCAGTGATGGGCGAGACTATGGCTACACCTTC.

The DNA of the CDR3 is TGTGCCAGCACTTCAACGGGAGGATATAATTCACCCCTCCACTTT. It codes for CASTSTGGYNSPLHF. The rearrangement joins TRBV6-5 to TRBJ1-6; D remains unclear. Germline values: CDR1 MNHEY, CDR2 SVGAGI. V dropped 7 bases and J dropped 4 bases, with 14 bases sitting between them. The CDR3 totals 15 residues.

In nucleotides, the CDR3 is TGCGCCAGCAGCCACTTACTAGCGGGTAACACCGGGGAGCTGTTTTTT. This translates into CASSHLLAGNTGELFF. This chain connects TRBV4-1 to TRBJ2-2; 9 nucleotides align to TRBD2. Trimming removed 3 bases from V and 2 bases from J; junction bases left unmatched: 4. Germline V CDR1 and CDR2: MGHRA, YSYEKL. This CDR3 is built from 16 residues.

The chain couples TRBV28 to TRBJ2-1; D gene unclear. V was shortened by 2 bases and J by 7 bases, with 6 bases between the two germline ends. This CDR3 contains 12 residues. Germline CDR1 reads MDHEN; CDR2 reads SYDVKM. The CDR3 DNA reads TGTGCCAGCAGTTTAAGGTTGAATGAGCAGTTCTTC. Encoded protein: CASSLRLNEQFF.

This clone has more than one count but fewer than ten. The chain recombines TRBV25-1 with TRBJ2-7; D unclear. The CDR3 runs 14 residues. The germline V and J ends were trimmed by 1 base and 7 bases, with 14 bases remaining between them. Germline values: CDR1 MGHDK, CDR2 SYGVNS. In DNA, the CDR3 is TGTGCCAGCAGTGAATTCCGCCCCGAGGTGGAGCAGTACTTC. It yields the protein CASSEFRPEVEQYF.

The chain links TRBV11-2 to TRBJ2-3; D is unclear. Germline CDR1 and CDR2: SGHAT and FQNNGV. V gave up 1 base and J gave up 5 bases, with 7 bases separating them. There are 13 residues in the CDR3. CDR3 coding DNA: TGTGCCAGCAGCTTAGTGCTGGGAGATACGCAGTATTTT. This translates into CASSLVLGDTQYF.

The rearrangement links TRBV9 to TRBJ1-3; D is uncertain. Germline CDR1 and CDR2: SGDLS and YYNGEE. CDR3 length equals 16 residues. With 0 bases removed from V and 0 bases from J, the gap between germline ends came to 10 bases. DNA of the CDR3: TGTGCCAGCAGCGTAGCTGGAACTCGCTCTGGAAACACCATATATTTT. It yields the protein CASSVAGTRSGNTIYF.

V usage is TRBV27 and J usage is TRBJ1-2, with D possibly being TRBD1 (5 bases). Trimming removed 3 bases at V and 6 bases at J, with 17 bases between. The CDR3 extends over 15 amino acids. Germline loops: CDR1 MNHEY, CDR2 SMNVEV (reference sequence). DNA for the CDR3: TGTGCCAGCAGTTTCTTCCCTGGGGCCGACAATGGCTACACCTTC. Protein product: CASSFFPGADNGYTF.

The J gene is TRBJ1-1, the V gene TRBV9, with D unresolved. The germline V gene has CDR1 SGDLS and CDR2 YYNGEE. This CDR3 is built from 13 residues. Trimming cost V 0 bases and J 5 bases, with 8 bases left between them. The CDR3 is CASSVGVDTEAFF. In DNA form, the CDR3 reads TGTGCCAGCAGCGTAGGAGTTGATACTGAAGCTTTCTTT.

V and J are TRBV4-3 and TRBJ2-1, with D possibly matching TRBD1 (5 bases). The germline V gene has CDR1 LGHNA and CDR2 YSLEER. Trimming pared 0 bases from V and 5 bases from J, leaving 14 bases between. The CDR3 consists of 16 residues. The CDR3 bases are TGCGCCAGCAGCCAAGATTTAGGGGCGATCAACAATGAGCAGTTCTTC. Amino acids: CASSQDLGAINNEQFF.